The clone carrying this TCR beta chain was recorded many times. Antigen specificity is unknown. A universal primer site was incorporated via template switching, and the cDNA contained unique molecular identifiers. TCRdb itself ran the 5' RACE reads through MiXCR, one entry per CDR3 protein. The sample includes hundreds of thousands of distinct CDR3 sequences, around 6.9% of them seen just once. The sample comes from a study of identical twins. Donors uniformly comprised healthy Caucasians. The germline CDR1 and CDR2 sequences are SNHLY and FYNNEI. The CDR3 loop spans 14 amino acids. Trimming cost V 0 bases and J 4 bases, with 9 bases left between them. Study-wide points: There was more out-of-frame TCR alpha sharing in monozygotic twins than models estimated.

The data also belong to a second study, concerning yellow fever vaccine responses in identical twins. That source reports: Twins' vaccine T cell response reportedly gave the appearance of partial convergence and partial personalization.

The sequence derives from a woman aged 18 to 35 in good health. This chain joins TRBV2 and TRBJ2-5; D is possibly TRBD2 (6 bases). The sample consisted of memory (CD45RO+) T cells sorted from blood. CDR3: CASSEAGGVETQYF. CDR3 DNA: TGTGCCAGCAGTGAAGCCGGCGGGGTAGAGACCCAGTACTTC.